This note documents a single TCR beta chain sequence. Germline V gene data show CDR1 as SGHDT and CDR2 as YYEEEE. The CDR3 is made up of 13 amino acids. Between the trimmed V and J ends, which lost 2 bases and 2 bases, there was a span of 7 bases. The data were taken from a study of PD-1 and CTLA-4 blockade in melanoma. Sequenced by immunoSEQ multiplex PCR; TCRdb stores in-frame clones only, minus some. Found here are over 5,500 clones, roughly 80% of them singletons; the top ten hold approximately 43%. This sequence joins TRBV5-6 and TRBJ1-1; D uncertain. The sequence was obtained from a human donor with melanoma. The material sequenced was CD8+ T cells from peripheral blood, taken before anti-PD-1 treatment. The CDR3 bases are TGTGCCAGCAGCTTATTGGGAAACACTGAAGCTTTCTTT. Its translation: CASSLLGNTEAFF.